This paragraph covers one T cell receptor beta chain sequence. The data were obtained in a study of blood T cell repertoires in COVID-19. Using immunoSEQ multiplex PCR, the repertoire was profiled, and TCRdb retains in-frame clones only, with some absent. In the table there are a few hundred thousand clones, 85% to 90% of which are singletons. V was cut by 7 bases and J by 10 bases, with 5 bases left in between. CDR3 size: 9 residues. Germline V gene sequence: CDR1 SNHLY, CDR2 FYNNEI. Material for sequencing was peripheral blood. The gene calls are TRBV2 and TRBJ2-1; TRBD1 is a possible D gene (5 bases). This TCR derives from a man aged 50 to 60 with acute or convalescent COVID-19. As DNA, the CDR3 is TGTGCCAGCAAGGGGGAGCAGTTCTTC. Translating it yields CASKGEQFF.